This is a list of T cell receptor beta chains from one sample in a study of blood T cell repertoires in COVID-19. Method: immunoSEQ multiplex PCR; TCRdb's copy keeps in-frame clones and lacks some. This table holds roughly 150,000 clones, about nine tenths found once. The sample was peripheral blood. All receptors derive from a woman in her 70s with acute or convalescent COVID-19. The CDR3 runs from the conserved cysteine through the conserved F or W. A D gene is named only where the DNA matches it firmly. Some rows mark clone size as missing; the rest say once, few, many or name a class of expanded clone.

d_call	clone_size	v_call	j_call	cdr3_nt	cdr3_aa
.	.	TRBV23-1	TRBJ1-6	TGCGCCAGCAGTCATAAGGACAGAACACCCCTCCACTTT	CASSHKDRTPLHF
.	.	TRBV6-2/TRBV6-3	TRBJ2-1	TGTGCCAGCAGTTTTTCGGCCCGGGACACATCCTACAATGAGCAGTTCTTC	CASSFSARDTSYNEQFF
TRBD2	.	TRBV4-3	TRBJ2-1	TGCGCCAGCAGGATGGGACTAGCGATATCGAATGAGCAGTTCTTC	CASRMGLAISNEQFF
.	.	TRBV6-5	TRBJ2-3	TGTGCCAGCAGTTATTTCGCGGGGATGAGCACAGATACGCAGTATTTT	CASSYFAGMSTDTQYF
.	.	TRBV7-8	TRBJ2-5	TGTGCCAGCAGCATCGGACTTATACAAGAGACCCAGTACTTC	CASSIGLIQETQYF
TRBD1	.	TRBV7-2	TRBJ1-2	TGTGCCAGCAGCCCCCGACGAGCAGACAGGGGGCCCCGCTATGGCTACACCTTC	CASSPRRADRGPRYGYTF
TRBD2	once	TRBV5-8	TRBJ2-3	TGTGCCAGCAGCTCCTACGTGACTAGCGGGGGGGCAGATACGCAGTATTTT	CASSSYVTSGGADTQYF
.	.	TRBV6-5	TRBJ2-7	TGTGCCAGTTGGGGGGTCTCCTACGAGCAGTACTTC	CASWGVSYEQYF
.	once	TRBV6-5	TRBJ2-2	TGTGCCAGCAGCAGGGGGGCGCCGAACACCGGGGAGCTGTTTTTT	CASSRGAPNTGELFF
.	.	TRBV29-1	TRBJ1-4	TGCAGCGTTGAAGTAGGAGCAACTAATGAAAAACTGTTTTTT	CSVEVGATNEKLFF
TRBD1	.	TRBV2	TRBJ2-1	TGTGCCAGCAGTGCTACAGGGGTCTCCTACAATGAGCAGTTCTTC	CASSATGVSYNEQFF